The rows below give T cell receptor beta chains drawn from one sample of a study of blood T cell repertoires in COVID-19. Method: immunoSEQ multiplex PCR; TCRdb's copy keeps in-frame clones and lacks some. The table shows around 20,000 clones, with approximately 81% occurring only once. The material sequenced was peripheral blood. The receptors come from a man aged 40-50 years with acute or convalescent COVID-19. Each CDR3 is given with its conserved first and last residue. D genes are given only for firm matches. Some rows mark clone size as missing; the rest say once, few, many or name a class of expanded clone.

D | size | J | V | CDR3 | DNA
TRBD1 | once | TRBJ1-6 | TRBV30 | CAWEFGQGNSPLHF | TGTGCCTGGGAATTCGGACAGGGCAATTCACCCCTCCACTTT
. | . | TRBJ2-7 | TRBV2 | CASARSLLEQYF | TGTGCCAGCGCACGGTCGCTTCTGGAGCAGTACTTC
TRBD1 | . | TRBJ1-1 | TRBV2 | CASSPGTGRRNTEAFF | TGTGCCAGCAGCCCAGGGACAGGGAGGAGGAACACTGAAGCTTTCTTT
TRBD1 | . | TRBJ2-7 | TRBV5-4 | CASRFQGARNEQYF | TGTGCCAGCAGGTTCCAGGGGGCGCGCAACGAGCAGTACTTC
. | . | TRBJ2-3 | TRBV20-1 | CSASWGGNTDTQYF | TGCAGTGCTAGTTGGGGCGGAAACACAGATACGCAGTATTTT
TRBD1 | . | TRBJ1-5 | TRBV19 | CASSTGTGMGQPQHF | TGTGCCAGTAGTACCGGGACAGGGATGGGTCAGCCCCAGCATTTT
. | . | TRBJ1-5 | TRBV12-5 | CASGSVRPQHF | TGTGCTAGTGGTTCGGTTCGGCCCCAGCATTTT
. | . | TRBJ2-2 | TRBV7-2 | CASSLSLSWGGGELFF | TGTGCCAGCAGCTTGAGTCTAAGCTGGGGCGGCGGGGAGCTGTTTTTT
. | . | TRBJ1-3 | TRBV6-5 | CASSLRASGNTIYF | TGTGCCAGCAGTCTGAGGGCCTCTGGAAACACCATATATTTT
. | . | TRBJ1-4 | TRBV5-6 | CASSPDRIATNEKLFF | TGTGCCAGCAGCCCCGACAGAATTGCAACTAATGAAAAACTGTTTTTT
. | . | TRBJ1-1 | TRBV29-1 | CSVEVTGTEAFF | TGCAGCGTTGAAGTCACAGGGACTGAAGCTTTCTTT
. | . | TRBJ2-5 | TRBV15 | CATSRDVWQASQETQYF | TGTGCCACCAGCAGAGACGTATGGCAGGCAAGTCAAGAGACCCAGTACTTC
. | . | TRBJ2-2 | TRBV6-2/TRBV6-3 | CASSLGLTGELFF | TGTGCCAGCAGTTTAGGACTGACCGGGGAGCTGTTTTTT
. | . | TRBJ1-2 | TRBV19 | CASSIWGERGYTF | TGTGCCAGTAGTATCTGGGGGGAAAGGGGCTACACCTTC
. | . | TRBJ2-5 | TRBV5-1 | CASSFPYQETQYF | TGCGCCAGCAGCTTCCCCTATCAAGAGACCCAGTACTTC
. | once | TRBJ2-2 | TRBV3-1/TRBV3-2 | CASSQERSWGLSGELFF | TGTGCCAGCAGCCAAGAAAGGTCCTGGGGGCTTAGCGGGGAGCTGTTTTTT
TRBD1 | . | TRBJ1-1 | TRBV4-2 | CASSQERGRNTEAFF | TGTGCCAGCAGCCAAGAAAGGGGGCGGAACACTGAAGCTTTCTTT
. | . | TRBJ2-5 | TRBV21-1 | CASTPGTSKETQYF | TGTGCCAGCACCCCGGGAACTTCAAAAGAGACCCAGTACTTC
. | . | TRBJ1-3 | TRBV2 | CASSLQGTGNTIYF | TGTGCCAGCAGCTTACAGGGAACTGGAAACACCATATATTTT
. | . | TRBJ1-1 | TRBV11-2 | CASTSGRVFFLGAEAFF | TGTGCCAGCACTTCGGGCAGGGTATTTTTCCTGGGTGCTGAAGCTTTCTTT
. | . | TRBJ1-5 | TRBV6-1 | CASSEALGGDQPQHF | TGTGCCAGCAGTGAAGCGCTGGGGGGAGATCAGCCCCAGCATTTT
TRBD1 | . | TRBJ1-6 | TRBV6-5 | CASSRDSGFSPLHF | TGTGCCAGCAGTAGGGACAGCGGTTTTTCACCCCTCCACTTT